This T cell receptor (beta chain) was documented in a study of early T cells in non-severe SARS-CoV-2 infection. Trimming cost V 0 bases and J 1 base, with 7 bases left between them. Germline lookup yields CDR1 SGHRS and CDR2 YFSETQ. The CDR3 runs 14 residues. TCRdb ran MiXCR on the 5' RACE reads and lists one entry per CDR3 protein. The sample has 68,000 or so distinct CDR3 sequences, approximately 11% seen once; the top ten hold 6.4%. This clonotype was counted many times. V gene TRBV5-1 combines with J gene TRBJ2-5, with D hard to call. This clonotype was sampled from an adult who was a healthcare worker with PCR-confirmed SARS-CoV-2 infection or an uninfected control (not recorded which). Sequencing input: whole blood. Here the CDR3 reads CASSLAAGQETQYF. CDR3 nucleotides: TGCGCCAGCAGCTTGGCGGCAGGCCAAGAGACCCAGTACTTC.